Listed below are T cell receptor beta chains from one sample, sequenced in a study of cytomegalovirus exposure and HLA in healthy donors. Sequencing was performed with immunoSEQ multiplex PCR; in TCRdb, only in-frame clones are kept and a portion is missing. The sample carries 150,000 to 200,000 clones, roughly 86% recorded once. Source material: PBMCs. The receptors come from a man aged 25-40 years in good health and CMV-seropositive. Both conserved end residues are part of each CDR3. Some rows mark clone size as missing; the rest say once, few, many or name a class of expanded clone.

j_call,v_call,clone_size,cdr3_aa
TRBJ1-1,TRBV4-3,-,CASSQAPASLEAFF
TRBJ2-1,TRBV9,once,CASSPFVATYNEQFF
TRBJ2-5,TRBV30,-,CAWATSGGSGTQYF
TRBJ1-5,TRBV4-1,-,CASSHRITGDLPSNQPQHF
TRBJ2-2,TRBV7-3,-,CASSFRAGDAGELFF
TRBJ1-3,TRBV11-2,-,CASSLYFPGTAATGNTIYF
TRBJ2-7,TRBV4-1,-,CASSLQTSGNYEQYF
TRBJ2-5,TRBV27,-,CASSFSRVGETQYF
TRBJ1-3,TRBV18,-,CASSPGPASGNTIYF
TRBJ1-2,TRBV4-2,-,CASSQDRPGNYGYTF
TRBJ2-7,TRBV6-5,once,CASSYGVGHIDEQYF
TRBJ1-5,TRBV4-1,-,CASSQDPLYQPQHF
TRBJ1-6,TRBV9,-,CASSVSPDNSPLHF
TRBJ2-7,TRBV5-4,-,CASSQDSSTPYF
TRBJ1-2,TRBV28,-,CASIHPGGSYGYTF
TRBJ2-3,TRBV27,-,CASSRQGVTDTQYF
TRBJ2-7,TRBV7-3,-,CASSPSGLSGEQYF
TRBJ2-7,TRBV4-3,-,CASSQDPDRADYEQYF
TRBJ2-7,TRBV27,-,CASSLWGSSGYEQYF
TRBJ2-1,TRBV4-1,few,CASSQAVLGTYNEQFF
TRBJ1-5,TRBV27,-,CASSWRENQPQHF
TRBJ2-5,TRBV7-9,-,CASSLWAAEETQYF
TRBJ1-2,TRBV28,-,CASGLNYGYTF
TRBJ2-2,TRBV7-9,-,CASSLGQANTGELFF
TRBJ2-7,TRBV4-1,-,CASSRTGETYEQYF
TRBJ2-1,TRBV7-2,-,CASSGLRERQSNEQFF
TRBJ2-7,TRBV27,-,CASSQGLAGVEQYF
TRBJ2-1,TRBV29-1,-,CSGVADYEQFF
TRBJ1-6,TRBV15,-,CATSREGYNSPLHF
TRBJ1-2,TRBV10-3,-,CATQTQGANYGYTF
TRBJ2-7,TRBV11-3,-,CASSFSGSSYEQYF
TRBJ2-7,TRBV6-1,-,CASSEEKGRDLFYEQYF
TRBJ2-1,TRBV27,few,CASKPQGVGRNNEQFF
TRBJ2-7,TRBV19,-,CASSMSRTSTYEQYF
TRBJ2-3,TRBV5-4,-,CASSVTSGGLLDTQYF
TRBJ2-3,TRBV7-9,-,CASSPPQERIKQGTQYF
TRBJ2-7,TRBV4-1,-,CASSQTPGTGSYEQYF
TRBJ1-4,TRBV7-9,-,CASSLPGQGFEKLFF
TRBJ1-1,TRBV5-6,-,CASSLMSDTEAFF
TRBJ2-7,TRBV20-1,-,CSAINYEQYF
TRBJ1-6,TRBV7-9,-,CASTPVGGRNSPLHF
TRBJ2-2,TRBV5-6,-,CASSPWGSGVRTGELFF
TRBJ2-1,TRBV6-5,-,CASTKQGANEQFF
TRBJ2-2,TRBV6-5,-,CASSYSTGELFF
TRBJ2-7,TRBV28,-,CASSLSGAWGSGEQYF
TRBJ2-7,TRBV7-2,-,CASSLALARRSSYEQYF
TRBJ2-7,TRBV27,-,CASRGFRAGVGEQYF
TRBJ1-5,TRBV25-1,-,CASSATGYQPQHF
TRBJ1-1,TRBV6-5,-,CASSYSRMFEAFF
TRBJ2-7,TRBV6-1,-,CASSRTGYEQYF